This TCR beta chain originates from a study of blood T cells in healthy people across ages. V was trimmed by 2 bases and J by 5 bases, leaving 14 bases between them. The CDR3 extends over 15 amino acids. Germline lookup yields CDR1 ENHRY and CDR2 SYGVKD. The table lists this clonotype with many counts. The antigen remains unidentified. Study findings and constraints: Correlation between TCR beta diversity and naive T cell percentage was strong. Compared with aged donors, long-lived donors showed fewer expanded clones, suggesting selection.

Combining a sample-barcoded 5' primer with a J-beta primer mix, a second PCR ran for 7 to 11 cycles. MiXCR, applied by TCRdb to the 5' RACE reads, yields one record per CDR3 protein. The repertoire has 1.2 million to 1.5 million distinct CDR3 sequences, around 39% of them found once; the top ten carry 7.9%. Donors were systemically healthy Caucasian individuals from Russia aged roughly 6 to 95 years. The authors drew about 10 milliliters of peripheral blood from each donor. J is TRBJ2-3 and V is TRBV10-3, with a weak D call TRBD2 (6 bases). Sequenced sample: blood. The sequence derives from a woman aged 18-29 years in good health. CDR3 DNA: TGTGCCATCAGTGAGCGGGACTCCTATGGAGATACGCAGTATTTT. Translated, it gives CAISERDSYGDTQYF.